This passage covers 20 T cell receptor beta chains from one sample sequenced in a study of CD8+ T cells in alopecia areata. cDNA prepared by RNA extraction and subsequent reverse transcription served as the template for sequencing. Clones were read by immunoSEQ multiplex PCR, and TCRdb kept only the in-frame ones, dropping some. The sample has 75,000 to 100,000 clones; nearly 45% are singletons. The specimen was CD4+ T cells sorted from blood. All receptors come from a human donor with alopecia areata.

This clone was observed a few times. The sample carries other DNA sequences with the same CDR3. V is TRBV20-1 and J is TRBJ2-5; D gene ambiguous. The V gene lost 3 bases and the J gene lost 2 bases, with 4 bases spanning the gap. Germline lookup yields CDR1 DFQATT and CDR2 SNEGSKA (reference sequence). This CDR3 has 11 residues. The DNA of the CDR3 is TGCAGTGCTAGCCAGCAAGAGACCCAGTACTTC. Translated: CSASQQETQYF.

This clone was seen a handful of times. Within the sample, other DNA sequences also encode this same CDR3. This chain connects TRBV28 to TRBJ2-7; 7 nucleotides align to TRBD1. CDR3 length: 12 residues. The V gene end was trimmed by 5 bases and the J gene end by 6 bases; junction bases not matched to a gene: 4. Per the germline V gene, CDR1 is MDHEN and CDR2 is SYDVKM. The chain's CDR3 is CASSLTGTEQYF. CDR3 DNA sequence: TGTGCCAGCAGTCTGACAGGGACCGAGCAGTACTTC.

This chain uses TRBV30 with TRBJ2-3, with D uncertain. The V end lost 3 bases, the J end lost 0 bases, and 4 bases lay between the germline ends. Germline values: CDR1 GTSNPN, CDR2 SVGIG (reference sequence). This CDR3 has 12 amino acids. CDR3 sequence reads: CAWRQSTDTQYF. CDR3 in DNA: TGTGCCTGGAGACAGAGCACAGATACGCAGTATTTT.

In this sample, this clone turned up a few times. The chain carries TRBV7-2 and TRBJ1-2; D is unresolved. CDR1 is SGHTA and CDR2 is FQGNSA in the germline V gene. The germline V and J ends were trimmed by 0 bases and 3 bases, with 11 bases remaining between them. This CDR3 has 15 residues. The CDR3 sequence is CASSLAALRDYGYTF. For the CDR3, the DNA is TGTGCCAGCAGCTTAGCCGCACTACGCGACTATGGCTACACCTTC. The variable domain in full, completed from reference TRBV7-2 and TRBJ1-2, reads GAGVSQSPSNKVTEKGKDVELRCDPISGHTALYWYRQSLGQGLEFLIYFQGNSAPDKSGLPSDRFSAERTGGSVSTLTIQRTQQEDSAVYLCASSLAALRDYGYTFGSGTRLTVV.

This chain uses TRBV30 with TRBJ2-5; no definite D call. V lost 2 bases and J 1 base, leaving 8 bases between the germline ends. Germline assignment: CDR1 GTSNPN and CDR2 SVGIG (reference sequence). The CDR3 spans 13 residues. The CDR3 DNA follows: TGTGCCTGGAGTAAGTCCACCCAAGAGACCCAGTACTTC. This codes for CAWSKSTQETQYF.

The CDR3 loop is CSVEGVVAKNIQYF. CDR3 DNA: TGCAGCGTTGAAGGGGTGGTAGCCAAAAACATTCAGTACTTC. This chain uses TRBV29-1 with TRBJ2-4, with D unclear. The V end lost 1 base, the J end lost 0 bases, and 7 bases lay between the germline ends. The length of the CDR3 is 14 residues. Germline V gene data show CDR1 as SQVTM and CDR2 as ANQGSEA.

The V gene is TRBV29-1, the J gene TRBJ2-7; 8 bases are a match to TRBD1. The CDR3 runs to 14 residues. Germline CDR1 SQVTM, CDR2 ANQGSEA. The V and J ends lost 3 bases and 5 bases, in that order; junction bases with no gene match: 9. DNA for the CDR3: TGCAGCGTTGAGGATGGACAGGGTGGGGACGAGCAGTACTTC. It is translated as CSVEDGQGGDEQYF.

J is TRBJ2-1 and V is TRBV2, with D possibly being TRBD1 (6 bases). The ends were cut back, 5 bases at V and 7 bases at J, with 18 bases in the middle. Per germline, CDR1 SNHLY and CDR2 FYNNEI. The CDR3 loop spans 15 amino acids. CDR3 DNA sequence: TGTGCCAGCAGTCCTACCGGAAAACAGGGAAATGAGCAGTTCTTC. This sequence encodes CASSPTGKQGNEQFF.

V gene TRBV4-1 combines with J gene TRBJ2-2; D gene ambiguous. The CDR3 consists of 17 residues. Germline assignment: CDR1 MGHRA and CDR2 YSYEKL. Trimming left V 0 bases short and J 8 bases short, with 19 bases between. The CDR3 here is CASSQESGDPPTGELFF. CDR3 coding DNA: TGCGCCAGCAGCCAAGAGTCCGGAGACCCCCCAACGGGGGAGCTGTTTTTT.

This clone was picked up a small number of times. The same CDR3 arises from other DNA sequences in this sample as well. The chain recombines TRBV6-6 with TRBJ2-1; TRBD1 matches at 9 bases. The CDR3 has 16 residues. Germline loops: CDR1 MNHNY, CDR2 SVGAGI (reference sequence). Trimming took 0 bases from V and 4 from J; bases not matched to a gene: 4. CDR3 DNA: TGTGCCAGCAGTTACTCGAACAGGGGGCCTTACAATGAGCAGTTCTTC. It codes for CASSYSNRGPYNEQFF.

The chain joins TRBV30 to TRBJ1-2; D is unclear. This CDR3 has 12 residues. V lost 1 base to trimming and J lost 4 bases, with 7 bases between them. CDR1 and CDR2 (germline): GTSNPN, SVGIG (reference sequence). Here the CDR3 DNA reads TGTGCCTGGAGTGCTCGGGTCTATGGCTACACCTTC. Translated, it gives CAWSARVYGYTF.

This clone was seen a handful of times. The V gene is TRBV29-1, the J gene TRBJ2-1; tentative D call: TRBD2 (7 bases). The V gene's germline CDR1 is SQVTM and CDR2 ANQGSEA. CDR3 length equals 11 residues. The V and J ends lost 4 bases and 8 bases respectively, with 9 bases between them. This CDR3 reads CSVAGGHEQFF. In DNA, the CDR3 is TGCAGCGTTGCCGGGGGGCATGAGCAGTTCTTC.

The chain employs TRBV25-1 and TRBJ1-1; 7 bases agree with TRBD1. Germline assignment: CDR1 MGHDK and CDR2 SYGVNS. This CDR3 has 15 residues. Trimming removed 0 bases from V and 5 bases from J; junction bases left unmatched: 6. The DNA for the CDR3 is TGTGCCAGCAGTGAATATGGGCAGGGGGGGACTGAAGCTTTCTTT. Residues: CASSEYGQGGTEAFF.

This rearrangement joins TRBV30 to TRBJ1-2; D remains ambiguous. Germline V gene sequence: CDR1 GTSNPN, CDR2 SVGIG (reference sequence). The CDR3 extends over 13 amino acids. Trimming stripped 2 bases from V and 1 base from J, with 8 bases between. DNA of the CDR3: TGTGCCTGGAGTCCTGGCAGTAACTATGGCTACACCTTC. This gives the protein CAWSPGSNYGYTF.

The chain carries TRBV29-1 and TRBJ1-1, with 7 bases lining up with TRBD1. Germline-derived CDR1 and CDR2 are SQVTM and ANQGSEA. Unmatched junction bases numbered 4, after V lost 5 bases and J lost 1 base. This CDR3 region has 13 residues. The CDR3 here is CSVSGTANTEAFF. CDR3 nucleotides: TGCAGCGTTTCCGGGACAGCGAACACTGAAGCTTTCTTT.

This clone has more than one count but fewer than ten. At the DNA level, this CDR3 is encoded by other sequences in the same sample as well. The chain couples TRBV28 to TRBJ1-5; D remains unclear. The CDR3 is 12 amino acids. Trimming pared 5 bases from V and 4 bases from J, leaving 6 bases between. Per the germline V gene, CDR1 is MDHEN and CDR2 is SYDVKM. This CDR3 is CASSLLNQPQHF. The CDR3 DNA reads as TGTGCCAGCAGTCTCTTGAATCAGCCCCAGCATTTT.

This clone has a handful of counts. The chain is built from TRBV14 and TRBJ1-6; D is undetermined. In germline, CDR1 is SGHDN, CDR2 FVKESK. This CDR3 has 12 amino acids. Between the trimmed V and J ends, which lost 4 bases and 7 bases, there was a span of 5 bases. For the CDR3, the DNA is TGTGCCAGCAGCCTCCCGAATTCACCCCTCCACTTT. Amino acids: CASSLPNSPLHF.

The V and J genes are TRBV29-1 and TRBJ2-7; 10 bases are a match to TRBD1. The CDR3 has 14 amino acids. Germline CDR1 reads SQVTM; CDR2 reads ANQGSEA. The V gene end was trimmed by 1 base and the J gene end by 3 bases; junction bases not matched to a gene: 3. The CDR3 coding sequence is TGCAGCGTTGAAGTAGGGACAGGGGTCTACGAGCAGTACTTC. Translating gives CSVEVGTGVYEQYF.

This clone occurred a few times. The V call is TRBV23-1, the J call TRBJ1-1; unclear D gene. TRBV23-1 is labeled an ORF, and its function is uncertain. The CDR3 is made up of 14 amino acids. V was cut by 1 base and J by 3 bases, with 9 bases left in between. CDR3 nucleotide sequence: TGCGCCAGCAGTCAATTGCCAGCCCACACTGAAGCTTTCTTT. Its protein product is CASSQLPAHTEAFF.

This clone was observed once. This chain uses TRBV30 with TRBJ2-7; 7 nucleotides agree with TRBD1. Unmatched junction bases numbered 6, after V lost 4 bases and J lost 3 bases. The CDR3 is 13 amino acids. CDR1 is GTSNPN and CDR2 is SVGIG in the germline V gene (reference sequence). The CDR3 loop is CAWNGQGVYEQYF. The CDR3 region has the DNA TGTGCCTGGAACGGGCAGGGGGTCTACGAGCAGTACTTC.